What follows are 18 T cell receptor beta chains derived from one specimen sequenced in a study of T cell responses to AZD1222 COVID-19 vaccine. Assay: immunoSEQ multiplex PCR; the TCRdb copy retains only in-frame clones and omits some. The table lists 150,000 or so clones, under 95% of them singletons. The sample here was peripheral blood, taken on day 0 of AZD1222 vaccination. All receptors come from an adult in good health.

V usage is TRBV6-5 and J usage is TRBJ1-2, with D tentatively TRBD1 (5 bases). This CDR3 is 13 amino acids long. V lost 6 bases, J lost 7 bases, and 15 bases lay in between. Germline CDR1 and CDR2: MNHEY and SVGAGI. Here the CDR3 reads CASRGGWFAGYTF. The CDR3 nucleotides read TGTGCCAGCAGGGGGGGGTGGTTTGCTGGCTACACCTTC.

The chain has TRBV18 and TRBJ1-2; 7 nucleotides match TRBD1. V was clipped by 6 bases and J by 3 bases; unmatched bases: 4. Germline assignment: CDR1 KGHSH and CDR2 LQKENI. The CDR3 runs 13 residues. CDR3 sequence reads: CASSTGTDYGYTF. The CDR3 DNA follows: TGTGCCAGCTCTACCGGGACAGACTATGGCTACACCTTC.

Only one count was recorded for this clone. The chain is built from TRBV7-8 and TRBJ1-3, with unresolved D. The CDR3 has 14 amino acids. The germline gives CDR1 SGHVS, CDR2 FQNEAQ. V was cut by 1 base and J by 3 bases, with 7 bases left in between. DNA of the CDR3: TGTGCCAGCAGCTTAGGCAGGATTGGAAACACCATATATTTT. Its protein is CASSLGRIGNTIYF.

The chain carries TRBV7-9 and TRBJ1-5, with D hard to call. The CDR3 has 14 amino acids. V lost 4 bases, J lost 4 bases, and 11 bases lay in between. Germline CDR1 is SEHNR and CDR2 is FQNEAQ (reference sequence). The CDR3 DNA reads TGTGCCAGCAGCTCTGACAAGGAAAATCAGCCCCAGCATTTT. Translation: CASSSDKENQPQHF.

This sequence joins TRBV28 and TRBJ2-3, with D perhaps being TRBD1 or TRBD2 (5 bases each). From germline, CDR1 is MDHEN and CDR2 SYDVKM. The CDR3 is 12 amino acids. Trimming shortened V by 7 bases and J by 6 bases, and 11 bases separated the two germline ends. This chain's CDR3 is CASKGTRDTQYF. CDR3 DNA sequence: TGTGCCAGCAAAGGGACGAGGGATACGCAGTATTTT.

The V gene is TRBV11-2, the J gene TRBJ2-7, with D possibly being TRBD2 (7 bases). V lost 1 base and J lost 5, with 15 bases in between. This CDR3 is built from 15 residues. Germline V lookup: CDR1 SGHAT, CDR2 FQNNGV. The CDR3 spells CASSLVWGGPDEQYF. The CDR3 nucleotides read TGTGCCAGCAGCTTAGTGTGGGGGGGGCCGGACGAGCAGTACTTC.

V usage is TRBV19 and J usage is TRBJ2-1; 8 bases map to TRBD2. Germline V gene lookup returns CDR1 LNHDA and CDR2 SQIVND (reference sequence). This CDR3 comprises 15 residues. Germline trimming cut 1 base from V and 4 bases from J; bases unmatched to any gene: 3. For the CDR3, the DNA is TGTGCCAGTAGTATAGTCCAGCGGGGGTACAATGAGCAGTTCTTC. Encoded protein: CASSIVQRGYNEQFF.

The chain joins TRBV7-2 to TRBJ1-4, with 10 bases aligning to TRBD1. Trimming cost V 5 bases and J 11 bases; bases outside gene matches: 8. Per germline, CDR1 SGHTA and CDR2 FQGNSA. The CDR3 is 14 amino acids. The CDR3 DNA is TGTGCCAGCAGCCCGACCCGACAGGGGGCGAAACTGTTTTTT. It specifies CASSPTRQGAKLFF.

The CDR3 nucleotides read TGTGCCAGCAGTTACTCGTATAGAGCTTTCTTT. Translated: CASSYSYRAFF. The chain couples TRBV6-2 or TRBV6-3 to TRBJ1-1; D remains ambiguous. There are 11 residues in the CDR3. Trimming removed 0 bases at V and 10 bases at J, with 6 bases between. Per germline, CDR1 MNHEY and CDR2 SVGEGT.

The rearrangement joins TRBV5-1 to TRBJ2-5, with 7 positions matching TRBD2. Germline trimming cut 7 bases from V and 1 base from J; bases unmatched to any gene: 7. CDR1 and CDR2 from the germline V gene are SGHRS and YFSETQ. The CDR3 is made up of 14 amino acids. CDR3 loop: CASEVGGGQETQYF. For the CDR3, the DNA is TGCGCCAGCGAGGTTGGGGGGGGCCAAGAGACCCAGTACTTC.

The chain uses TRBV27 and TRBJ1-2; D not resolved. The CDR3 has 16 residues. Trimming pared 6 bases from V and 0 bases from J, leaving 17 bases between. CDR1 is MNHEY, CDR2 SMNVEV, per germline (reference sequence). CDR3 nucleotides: TGTGCCAGCAGGGCGATTGACCCGACCTCTAACTATGGCTACACCTTC. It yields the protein CASRAIDPTSNYGYTF.

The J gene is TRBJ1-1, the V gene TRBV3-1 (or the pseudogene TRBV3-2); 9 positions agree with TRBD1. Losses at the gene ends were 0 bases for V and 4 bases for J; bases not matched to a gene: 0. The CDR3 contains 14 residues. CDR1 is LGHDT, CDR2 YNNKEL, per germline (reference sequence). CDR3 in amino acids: CASSQEDRGTEAFF. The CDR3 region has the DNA TGTGCCAGCAGCCAAGAGGACAGGGGCACTGAAGCTTTCTTT.

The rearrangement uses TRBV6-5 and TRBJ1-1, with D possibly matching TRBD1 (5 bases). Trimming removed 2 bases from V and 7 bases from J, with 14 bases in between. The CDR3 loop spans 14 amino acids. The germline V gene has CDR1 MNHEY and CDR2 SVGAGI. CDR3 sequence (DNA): TGTGCCAGCAGTTACAGTCCGGGGCGCGGTGAAGCTTTCTTT. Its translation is CASSYSPGRGEAFF.

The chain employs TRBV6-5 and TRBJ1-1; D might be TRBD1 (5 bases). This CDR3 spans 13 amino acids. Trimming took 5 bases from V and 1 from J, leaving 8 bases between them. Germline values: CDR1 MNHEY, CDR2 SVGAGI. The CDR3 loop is CASSHGQNTEAFF. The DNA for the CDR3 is TGTGCCAGCAGTCACGGACAGAACACTGAAGCTTTCTTT.

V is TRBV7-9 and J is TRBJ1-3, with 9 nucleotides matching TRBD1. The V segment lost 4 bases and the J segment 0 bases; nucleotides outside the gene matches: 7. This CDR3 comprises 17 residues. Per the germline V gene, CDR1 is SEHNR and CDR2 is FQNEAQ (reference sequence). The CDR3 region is CASSSGQGLSSGNTIYF. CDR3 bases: TGTGCCAGCAGCTCGGGACAGGGACTTAGCTCTGGAAACACCATATATTTT. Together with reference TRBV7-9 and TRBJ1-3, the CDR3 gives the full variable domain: DTGVSQNPRHKITKRGQNVTFRCDPISEHNRLYWYRQTLGQGPEFLTYFQNEAQLEKSRLLSDRFSAERPKGSFSTLEIQRTEQGDSAMYLCASSSGQGLSSGNTIYFGEGSWLTVV.

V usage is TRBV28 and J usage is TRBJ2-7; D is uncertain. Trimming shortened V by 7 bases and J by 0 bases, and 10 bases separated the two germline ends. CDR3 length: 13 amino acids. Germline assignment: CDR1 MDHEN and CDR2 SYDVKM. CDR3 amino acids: CASTPTDSYEQYF. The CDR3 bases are TGTGCCAGCACCCCGACCGACTCCTACGAGCAGTACTTC.

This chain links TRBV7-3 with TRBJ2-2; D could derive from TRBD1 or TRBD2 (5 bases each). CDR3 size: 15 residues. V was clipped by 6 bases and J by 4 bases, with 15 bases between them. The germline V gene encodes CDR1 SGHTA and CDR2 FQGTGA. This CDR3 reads CASSPQGDGTGELFF. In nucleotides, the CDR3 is TGTGCCAGCAGTCCCCAAGGGGACGGCACCGGGGAGCTGTTTTTT. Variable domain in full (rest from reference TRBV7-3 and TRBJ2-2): GAGVSQTPSNKVTEKGKYVELRCDPISGHTALYWYRQSLGQGPEFLIYFQGTGAADDSGLPNDRFFAVRPEGSVSTLKIQRTERGDSAVYLCASSPQGDGTGELFFGEGSRLTVL.

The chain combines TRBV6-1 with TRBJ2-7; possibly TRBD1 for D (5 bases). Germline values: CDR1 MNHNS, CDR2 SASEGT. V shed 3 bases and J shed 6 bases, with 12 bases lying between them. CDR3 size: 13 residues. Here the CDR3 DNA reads TGTGCCAGCAGTGAGGGGCCAGGGCTCGAGCAGTACTTC. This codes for CASSEGPGLEQYF.